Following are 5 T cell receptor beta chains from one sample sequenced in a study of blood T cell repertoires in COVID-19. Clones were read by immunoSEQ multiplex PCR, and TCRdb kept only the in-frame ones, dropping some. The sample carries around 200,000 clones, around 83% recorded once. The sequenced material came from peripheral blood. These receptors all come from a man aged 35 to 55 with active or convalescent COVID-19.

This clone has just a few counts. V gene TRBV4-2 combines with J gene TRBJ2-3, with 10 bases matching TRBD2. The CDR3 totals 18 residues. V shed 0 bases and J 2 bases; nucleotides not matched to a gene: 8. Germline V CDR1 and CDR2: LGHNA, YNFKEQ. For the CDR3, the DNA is TGTGCCAGCAGCCAAGAGAGCGGGGGGGCCTGGGTCACAGATACGCAGTATTTT. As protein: CASSQESGGAWVTDTQYF.

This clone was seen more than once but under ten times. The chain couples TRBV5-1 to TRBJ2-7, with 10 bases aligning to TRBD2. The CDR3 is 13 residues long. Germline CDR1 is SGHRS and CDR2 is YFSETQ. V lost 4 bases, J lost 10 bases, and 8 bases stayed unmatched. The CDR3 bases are TGCGCCAGCAGCCCCCTAGCGGGAGCACTTCAGTACTTC. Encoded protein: CASSPLAGALQYF.

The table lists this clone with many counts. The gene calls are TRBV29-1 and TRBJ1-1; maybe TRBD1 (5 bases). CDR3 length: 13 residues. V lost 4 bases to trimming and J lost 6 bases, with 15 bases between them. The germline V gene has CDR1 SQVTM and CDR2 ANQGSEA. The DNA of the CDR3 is TGCAGCGTTGTAGACAGCCTAGGTCCTGAAGCTTTCTTT. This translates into CSVVDSLGPEAFF.

CDR3 amino acids: CATSDSRDNPNEKLFF. CDR3 nucleotides: TGTGCCACCAGTGATTCTCGGGACAACCCTAATGAAAAACTGTTTTTT. V gene TRBV24-1 combines with J gene TRBJ1-4, with D perhaps TRBD1 (6 bases). This CDR3 spans 16 amino acids. V lost 2 bases to trimming and J lost 3 bases, with 12 bases between them. Germline CDR1 reads KGHDR; CDR2 reads SFDVKD.

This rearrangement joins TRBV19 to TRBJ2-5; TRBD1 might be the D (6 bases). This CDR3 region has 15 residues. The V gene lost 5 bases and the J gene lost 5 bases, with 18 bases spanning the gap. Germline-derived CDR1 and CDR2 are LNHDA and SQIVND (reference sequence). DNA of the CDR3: TGTGCCAGTAGTTATATCACAGGGAAGCGGGAGACCCAGTACTTC. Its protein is CASSYITGKRETQYF.